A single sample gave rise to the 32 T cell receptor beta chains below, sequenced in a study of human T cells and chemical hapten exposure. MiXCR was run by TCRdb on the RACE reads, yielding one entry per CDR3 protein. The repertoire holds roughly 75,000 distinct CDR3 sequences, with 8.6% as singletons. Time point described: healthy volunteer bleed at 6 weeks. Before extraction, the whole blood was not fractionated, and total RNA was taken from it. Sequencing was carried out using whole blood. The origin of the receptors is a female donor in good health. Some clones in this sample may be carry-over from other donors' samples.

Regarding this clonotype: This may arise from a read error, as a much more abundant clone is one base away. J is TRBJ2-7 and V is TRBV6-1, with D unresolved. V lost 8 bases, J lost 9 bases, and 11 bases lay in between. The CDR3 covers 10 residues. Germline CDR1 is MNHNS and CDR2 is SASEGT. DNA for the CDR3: TGTGCCAGCGACTCGGCCGGGCAGTACTTC. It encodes CASDSAGQYF.

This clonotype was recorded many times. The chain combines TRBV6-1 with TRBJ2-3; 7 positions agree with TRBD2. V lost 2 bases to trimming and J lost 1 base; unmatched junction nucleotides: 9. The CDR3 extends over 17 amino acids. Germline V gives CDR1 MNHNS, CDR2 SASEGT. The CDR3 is CASSELFGSGGTDTQYF. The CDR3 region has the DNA TGTGCCAGCAGTGAACTTTTTGGGAGCGGGGGCACAGATACGCAGTATTTT.

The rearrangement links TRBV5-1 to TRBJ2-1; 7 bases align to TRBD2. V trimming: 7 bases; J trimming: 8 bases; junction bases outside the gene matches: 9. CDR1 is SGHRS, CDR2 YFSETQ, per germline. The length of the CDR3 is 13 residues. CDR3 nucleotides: TGCGCCAGCCAGAATATGGGGGGGTATGAGCAGTTCTTC. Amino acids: CASQNMGGYEQFF. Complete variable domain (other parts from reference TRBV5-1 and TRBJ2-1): KAGVTQTPRYLIKTRGQQVTLSCSPISGHRSVSWYQQTPGQGLQFLFEYFSETQRNKGNFPGRFSGRQFSNSRSEMNVSTLELGDSALYLCASQNMGGYEQFFGPGTRLTVL.

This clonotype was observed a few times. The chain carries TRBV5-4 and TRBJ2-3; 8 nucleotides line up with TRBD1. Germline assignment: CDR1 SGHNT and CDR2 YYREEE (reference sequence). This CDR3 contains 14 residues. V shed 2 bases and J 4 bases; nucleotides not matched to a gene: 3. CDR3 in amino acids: CASSLGQGPDTQYF. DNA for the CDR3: TGTGCCAGCAGCTTAGGACAGGGACCAGATACGCAGTATTTT. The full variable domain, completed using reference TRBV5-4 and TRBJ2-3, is ETGVTQSPTHLIKTRGQQVTLRCSSQSGHNTVSWYQQALGQGPQFIFQYYREEENGRGNFPPRFSGLQFPNYSSELNVNALELDDSALYLCASSLGQGPDTQYFGPGTRLTVL.

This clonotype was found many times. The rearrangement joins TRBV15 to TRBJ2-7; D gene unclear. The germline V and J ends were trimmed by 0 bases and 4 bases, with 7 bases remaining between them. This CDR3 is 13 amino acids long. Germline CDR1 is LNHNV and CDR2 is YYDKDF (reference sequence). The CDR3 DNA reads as TGTGCCACCAGCAGAGATATCGCATACGAGCAGTACTTC. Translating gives CATSRDIAYEQYF.

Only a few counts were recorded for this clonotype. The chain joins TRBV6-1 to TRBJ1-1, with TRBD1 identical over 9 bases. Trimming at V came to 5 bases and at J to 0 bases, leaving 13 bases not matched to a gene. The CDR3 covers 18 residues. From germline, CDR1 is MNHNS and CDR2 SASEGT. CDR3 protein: CASSLLGQGFDMNTEAFF. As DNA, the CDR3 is TGTGCCAGCAGTTTACTCGGACAGGGGTTTGACATGAACACTGAAGCTTTCTTT.

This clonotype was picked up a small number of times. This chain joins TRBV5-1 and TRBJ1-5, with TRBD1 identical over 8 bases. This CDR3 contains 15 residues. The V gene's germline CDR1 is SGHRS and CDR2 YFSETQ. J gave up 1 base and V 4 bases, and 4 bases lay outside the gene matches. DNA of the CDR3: TGCGCCAGCAGCCTACAGGGGGGAAGCAATCAGCCCCAGCATTTT. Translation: CASSLQGGSNQPQHF. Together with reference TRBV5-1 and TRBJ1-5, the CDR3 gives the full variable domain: KAGVTQTPRYLIKTRGQQVTLSCSPISGHRSVSWYQQTPGQGLQFLFEYFSETQRNKGNFPGRFSGRQFSNSRSEMNVSTLELGDSALYLCASSLQGGSNQPQHFGDGTRLSIL.

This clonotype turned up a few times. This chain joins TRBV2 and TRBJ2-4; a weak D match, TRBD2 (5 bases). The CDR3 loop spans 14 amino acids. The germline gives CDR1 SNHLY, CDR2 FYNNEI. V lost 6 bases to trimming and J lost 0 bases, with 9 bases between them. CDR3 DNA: TGTGCCAGCAGGGTTGAGGGAGCCAAAAACATTCAGTACTTC. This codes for CASRVEGAKNIQYF.

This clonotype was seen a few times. The CDR3 here is CASRGEITGELFF. The CDR3 DNA sequence: TGTGCCAGCAGAGGGGAGATCACCGGGGAGCTGTTTTTT. The genes are TRBV5-6 and TRBJ2-2; D possibly uses TRBD1 or TRBD2 (5 bases each). V was cut by 5 bases and J by 4 bases, with 9 bases left in between. This CDR3 region has 13 residues. CDR1 is SGHDT and CDR2 is YYEEEE in the germline V gene.

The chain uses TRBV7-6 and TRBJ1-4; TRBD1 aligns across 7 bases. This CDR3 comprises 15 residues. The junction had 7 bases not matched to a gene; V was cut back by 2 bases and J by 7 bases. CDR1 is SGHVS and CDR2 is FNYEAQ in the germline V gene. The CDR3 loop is CASSLPGGIGEKLFF. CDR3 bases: TGTGCCAGCAGCTTACCAGGGGGGATCGGTGAAAAACTGTTTTTT.

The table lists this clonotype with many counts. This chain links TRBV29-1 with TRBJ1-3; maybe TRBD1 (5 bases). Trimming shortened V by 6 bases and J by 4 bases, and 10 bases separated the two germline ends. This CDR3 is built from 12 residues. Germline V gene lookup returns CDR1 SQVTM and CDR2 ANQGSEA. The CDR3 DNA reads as TGCAGCGTAAAACAGGTCGGAAACACCATATATTTT. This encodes CSVKQVGNTIYF. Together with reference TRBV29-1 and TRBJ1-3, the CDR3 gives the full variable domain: SAVISQKPSRDICQRGTSLTIQCQVDSQVTMMFWYRQQPGQSLTLIATANQGSEATYESGFVIDKFPISRPNLTFSTLTVSNMSPEDSSIYLCSVKQVGNTIYFGEGSWLTVV.

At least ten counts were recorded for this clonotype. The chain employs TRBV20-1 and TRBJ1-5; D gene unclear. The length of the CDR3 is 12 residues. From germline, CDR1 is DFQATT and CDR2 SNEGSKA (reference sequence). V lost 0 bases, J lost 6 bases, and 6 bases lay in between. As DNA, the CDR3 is TGCAGTGCTAGAGATGGCGGTCAGCCCCAGCATTTT. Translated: CSARDGGQPQHF.

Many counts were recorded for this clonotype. The chain's CDR3 is CASMKGGSDQPQHF. The CDR3 nucleotides are TGTGCCAGCATGAAAGGCGGGTCGGATCAGCCCCAGCATTTT. The chain recombines TRBV12-3 or TRBV12-4 with TRBJ1-5, with no clear D. V lost 7 bases to trimming and J lost 5 bases, with 15 bases between them. There are 14 residues in the CDR3.

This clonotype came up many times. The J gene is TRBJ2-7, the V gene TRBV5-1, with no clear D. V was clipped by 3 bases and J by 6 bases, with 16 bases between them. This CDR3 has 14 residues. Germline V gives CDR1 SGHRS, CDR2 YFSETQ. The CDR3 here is CASSSPGLPSEQYF. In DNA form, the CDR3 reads TGCGCCAGCAGCTCCCCGGGTCTTCCCTCCGAGCAGTACTTC.

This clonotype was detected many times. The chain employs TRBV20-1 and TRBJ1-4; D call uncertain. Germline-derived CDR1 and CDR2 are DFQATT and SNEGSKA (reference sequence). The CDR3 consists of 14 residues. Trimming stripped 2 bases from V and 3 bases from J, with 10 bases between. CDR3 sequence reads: CSARHRYSNEKLFF. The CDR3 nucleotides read TGCAGTGCTAGACACCGATATTCTAATGAAAAACTGTTTTTT.

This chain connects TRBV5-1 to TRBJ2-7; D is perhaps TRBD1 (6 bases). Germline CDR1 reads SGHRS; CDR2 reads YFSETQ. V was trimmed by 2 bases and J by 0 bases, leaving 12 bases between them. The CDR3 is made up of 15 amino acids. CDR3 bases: TGCGCCAGCAGCTTCACAGGGCATAGCTCCTACGAGCAGTACTTC. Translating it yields CASSFTGHSSYEQYF.

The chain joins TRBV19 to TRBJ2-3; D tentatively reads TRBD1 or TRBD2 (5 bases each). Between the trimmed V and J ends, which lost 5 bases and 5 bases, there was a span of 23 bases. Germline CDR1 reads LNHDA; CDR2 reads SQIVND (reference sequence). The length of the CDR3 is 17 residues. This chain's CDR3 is CASSVPIQGDLRDTQYF. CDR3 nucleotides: TGTGCCAGTAGTGTTCCGATCCAAGGGGACCTGAGAGATACGCAGTATTTT.

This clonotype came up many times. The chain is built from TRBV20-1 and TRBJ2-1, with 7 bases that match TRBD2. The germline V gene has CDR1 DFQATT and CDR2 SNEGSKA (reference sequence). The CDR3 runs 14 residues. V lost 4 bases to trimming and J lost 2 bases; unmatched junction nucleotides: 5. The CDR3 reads CSATRDYPYNEQFF. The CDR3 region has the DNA TGCAGTGCTACCCGGGACTACCCCTACAATGAGCAGTTCTTC.

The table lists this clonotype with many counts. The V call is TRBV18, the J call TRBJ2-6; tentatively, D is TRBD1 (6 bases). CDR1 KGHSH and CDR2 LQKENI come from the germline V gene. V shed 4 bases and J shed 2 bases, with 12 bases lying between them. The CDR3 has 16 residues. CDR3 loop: CASSQSQGPGANVLTF. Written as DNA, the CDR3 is TGTGCCAGCTCACAATCACAGGGCCCTGGGGCCAACGTCCTGACTTTC.

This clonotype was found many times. The CDR3 protein is CASSNQRGRGHNEQFF. For the CDR3, the DNA is TGTGCCAGCAGTAACCAGCGGGGGAGGGGTCACAATGAGCAGTTCTTC. This chain uses TRBV6-6 with TRBJ2-1; 8 nucleotides agree with TRBD2. This CDR3 contains 16 residues. CDR1 is MNHNY and CDR2 is SVGAGI in the germline V gene (reference sequence). Trimming removed 5 bases from V and 5 bases from J; junction bases left unmatched: 11.

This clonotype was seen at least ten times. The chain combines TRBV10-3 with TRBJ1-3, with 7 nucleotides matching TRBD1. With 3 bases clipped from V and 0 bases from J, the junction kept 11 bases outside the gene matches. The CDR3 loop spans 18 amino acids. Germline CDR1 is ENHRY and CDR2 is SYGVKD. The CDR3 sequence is CAISEGGTDAFSGNTIYF. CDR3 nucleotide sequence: TGTGCCATCAGTGAAGGTGGGACAGATGCCTTCTCTGGAAACACCATATATTTT.

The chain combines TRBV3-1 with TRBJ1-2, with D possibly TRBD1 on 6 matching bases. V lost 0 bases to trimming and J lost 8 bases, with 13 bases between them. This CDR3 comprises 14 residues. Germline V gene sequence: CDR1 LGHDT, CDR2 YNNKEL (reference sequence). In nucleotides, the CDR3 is TGTGCCAGCAGCCAAGATGCGGGGGGCAGAGGCTACACCTTC. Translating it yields CASSQDAGGRGYTF.

The DNA of the CDR3 is TGTGCCAGCAGTTACCCATCCTCCGGGAAGATGAACACTGAAGCTTTCTTT. It translates to CASSYPSSGKMNTEAFF. This chain uses TRBV6-2 or TRBV6-3 with TRBJ1-1; D is unclear. The CDR3 length is 17 residues. Trimming stripped 2 bases from V and 0 bases from J, with 16 bases between. From germline, CDR1 is MNHEY and CDR2 SVGEGT.

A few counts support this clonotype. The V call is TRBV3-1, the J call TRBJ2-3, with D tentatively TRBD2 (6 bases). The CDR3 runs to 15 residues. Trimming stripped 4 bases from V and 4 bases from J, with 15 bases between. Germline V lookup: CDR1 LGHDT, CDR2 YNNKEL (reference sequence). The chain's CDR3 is CASSPGPSAADTQYF. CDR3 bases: TGTGCCAGCAGCCCGGGCCCTAGCGCTGCAGATACGCAGTATTTT.

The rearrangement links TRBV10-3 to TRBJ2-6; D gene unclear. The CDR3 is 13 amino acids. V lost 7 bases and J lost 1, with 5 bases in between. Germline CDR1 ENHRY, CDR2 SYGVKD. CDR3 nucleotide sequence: TGTGCCATCAAAGATTCTGGGGCCAACGTCCTGACTTTC. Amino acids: CAIKDSGANVLTF.

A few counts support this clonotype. The CDR3 bases are TGTGCCAGCAGCCTAACGTGGGGGAAAAATGAAAAACTGTTTTTT. Translated: CASSLTWGKNEKLFF. This chain links TRBV7-2 with TRBJ1-4, with TRBD1 as a possible D gene (5 bases). The CDR3 has 15 residues. Germline lookup yields CDR1 SGHTA and CDR2 FQGNSA. The V end was cut by 5 bases, the J end by 5 bases, with 15 bases between.

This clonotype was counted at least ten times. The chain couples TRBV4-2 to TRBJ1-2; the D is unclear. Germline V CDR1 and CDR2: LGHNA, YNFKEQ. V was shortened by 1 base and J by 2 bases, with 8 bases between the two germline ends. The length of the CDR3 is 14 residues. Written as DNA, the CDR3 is TGTGCCAGCAGCCAAGGGGAGAGAAACTATGGCTACACCTTC. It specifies CASSQGERNYGYTF.

The CDR3 reads CSVGESSRFQETQYF. DNA of the CDR3: TGCAGTGTGGGAGAGTCAAGTCGATTCCAAGAGACCCAGTACTTC. The chain has TRBV20-1 and TRBJ2-5; a possible D gene is TRBD2 (5 bases). Trimming pared 7 bases from V and 1 base from J, leaving 19 bases between. The V gene's germline CDR1 is DFQATT and CDR2 SNEGSKA (reference sequence). The CDR3 extends over 15 amino acids.

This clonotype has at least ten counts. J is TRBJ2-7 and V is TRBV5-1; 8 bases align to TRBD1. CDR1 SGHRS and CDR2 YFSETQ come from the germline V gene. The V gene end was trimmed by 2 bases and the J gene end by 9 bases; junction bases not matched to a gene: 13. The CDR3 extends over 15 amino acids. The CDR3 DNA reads TGCGCCAGCAGCTTCCTTGAACAGGGGGTCTCGGGGCAGTACTTC. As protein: CASSFLEQGVSGQYF.

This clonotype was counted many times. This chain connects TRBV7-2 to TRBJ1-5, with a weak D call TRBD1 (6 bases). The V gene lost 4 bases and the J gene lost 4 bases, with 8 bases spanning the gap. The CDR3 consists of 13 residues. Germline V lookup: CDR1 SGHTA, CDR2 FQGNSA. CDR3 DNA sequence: TGTGCCAGCAGCTCTCAGGGGAATCAGCCCCAGCATTTT. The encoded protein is CASSSQGNQPQHF.

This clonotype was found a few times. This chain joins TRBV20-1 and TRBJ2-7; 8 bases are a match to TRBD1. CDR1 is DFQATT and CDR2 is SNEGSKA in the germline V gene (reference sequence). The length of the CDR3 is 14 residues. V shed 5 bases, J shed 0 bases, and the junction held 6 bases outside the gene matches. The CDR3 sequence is CSAVRTGNSYEQYF. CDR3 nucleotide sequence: TGCAGTGCTGTAAGGACAGGGAACTCCTACGAGCAGTACTTC.

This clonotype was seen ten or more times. Here the CDR3 reads CASSETGTIYEQYF. The CDR3 coding sequence is TGTGCCAGCAGTGAAACCGGGACAATTTACGAGCAGTACTTC. J is TRBJ2-7 and V is TRBV6-1, with D perhaps TRBD1 (6 bases). CDR1 and CDR2 (germline): MNHNS, SASEGT. This CDR3 comprises 14 residues. The V end was cut by 2 bases, the J end by 4 bases, with 12 bases between.